This TCR beta chain was identified during a study of OX40 agonist ivuxolimab in advanced cancers. Study details: Enrolled patients in dose escalation had cancers that were hepatocellular carcinoma, melanoma, renal cell or head and neck cancer.

Germline assignment: CDR1 SGHRS and CDR2 YFSETQ. Trimming removed 4 bases from V and 11 bases from J; junction bases left unmatched: 18. CDR3 size: 16 residues. Study findings and constraints: Partial responders at 0.1-3.0 mg/kg had among the lowest clonal expansion.

The protocol was immunoSEQ multiplex PCR, while the TCRdb copy is restricted to in-frame clones and leaves out a portion. The sample lists about 110,000 clones; approximately 89% were seen once. This clone was detected only a few times. Its specificity is not known. The starting material was CD4+ or CD8+ T cells sorted from blood, obtained in a trial of the OX40 agonist ivuxolimab. The V call is TRBV5-1, the J call TRBJ1-2, with TRBD1 matching over 9 bases. The receptor was isolated from an adult with an advanced solid tumor such as melanoma, head and neck, liver or kidney cancer. The CDR3 DNA reads as TGCGCCAGCAGCCTACAGGGGGCGCAGGGAGTAGGCTTTTACACCTTC. It is translated as CASSLQGAQGVGFYTF.